These 25 T cell receptor beta chains were sequenced from one sample in a study of T-cell memory formation after mild COVID-19. TCRdb re-called the 5' RACE reads through MiXCR, storing one row per CDR3 protein. This table holds under 450,000 distinct CDR3 sequences, 20% to 30% found once. What was sequenced was PBMCs or a T cell subset sorted from them (not recorded which). The receptors originated from an adult woman who had mild COVID-19 (a few samples of this study predate the infection). Cell type and time point are not known.

The chain is built from TRBV7-6 and TRBJ2-3; 8 bases agree with TRBD1. The CDR3 is made up of 16 amino acids. V lost 4 bases, J lost 4 bases, and 10 bases stayed unmatched. Germline V gene sequence: CDR1 SGHVS, CDR2 FNYEAQ. CDR3 protein: CASSSSPETGADTQYF. The CDR3 nucleotides are TGTGCCAGCAGCTCCTCCCCCGAGACAGGGGCAGATACGCAGTATTTT.

This clonotype has more than one count but fewer than ten. A read error is possible here, since a much larger clone lies one base away. CDR3: CASSLTNGYNEQFF. CDR3 bases: TGTGCCAGCAGCTTGACTAACGGCTACAATGAGCAGTTCTTC. V usage is TRBV11-2 and J usage is TRBJ2-1, with D perhaps TRBD2 (5 bases). Germline lookup yields CDR1 SGHAT and CDR2 FQNNGV. Trimming left V 3 bases short and J 3 bases short, with 9 bases between. The CDR3 is made up of 14 amino acids.

This clonotype was recorded a few times. The J gene is TRBJ2-7, the V gene TRBV5-1; maybe TRBD1 (6 bases). This CDR3 has 13 amino acids. CDR1 is SGHRS and CDR2 is YFSETQ in the germline V gene. Trimming took off 1 base at V and 7 bases at J, with 12 bases between the two ends. CDR3 in DNA: TGCGCCAGCAGCTTGTTCAGGGGAAGTGAGCAGTACTTC. It encodes CASSLFRGSEQYF.

This clonotype was counted a few times. J is TRBJ1-6 and V is TRBV7-2; D remains unclear. The V end was cut by 0 bases, the J end by 10 bases, with 16 bases between. CDR1 and CDR2 (germline): SGHTA, FQGNSA. The CDR3 has 16 amino acids. CDR3 residues: CASSLAHEFFGSPLHF. The CDR3 nucleotides read TGTGCCAGCAGCTTAGCGCATGAGTTCTTCGGGTCACCCCTCCACTTT.

This clonotype appeared a few times. The chain combines TRBV7-3 with TRBJ2-2; TRBD1 is a possible D gene (6 bases). The V gene's germline CDR1 is SGHTA and CDR2 FQGTGA. Trimming took 5 bases from V and 6 from J, leaving 16 bases between them. The length of the CDR3 is 15 residues. The CDR3 nucleotides read TGTGCCAGCAGCCCGAACAGGGATACCGCCGGGGAGCTGTTTTTT. This gives the protein CASSPNRDTAGELFF.

V gene TRBV7-2 combines with J gene TRBJ2-7, with D perhaps TRBD1 (7 bases). The CDR3 is made up of 12 amino acids. In germline, CDR1 is SGHTA, CDR2 FQGNSA. V was shortened by 11 bases and J by 2 bases, with 13 bases between the two germline ends. CDR3 nucleotide sequence: TGTGCCCTGAGCAGGGGGGCCTACGAGCAGTACTTC. The encoded protein is CALSRGAYEQYF.

The chain carries TRBV4-3 and TRBJ2-3; 10 positions match TRBD2. The germline V gene encodes CDR1 LGHNA and CDR2 YSLEER. The CDR3 is 16 residues long. V gave up 3 bases and J gave up 6 bases; unmatched junction bases: 9. CDR3 bases: TGCGCCAGCAGCCAGCAGCGGGAGGGCCGGTCGGATACGCAGTATTTT. Translated: CASSQQREGRSDTQYF.

The rearrangement uses TRBV20-1 and TRBJ1-6; D not certain. CDR1 DFQATT and CDR2 SNEGSKA come from the germline V gene (reference sequence). Trimming removed 0 bases at V and 10 bases at J, with 16 bases between. The length of the CDR3 is 15 residues. This chain's CDR3 is CSARDQEAYWSPLHF. Here the CDR3 DNA reads TGCAGTGCTAGAGATCAGGAGGCCTACTGGTCACCCCTCCACTTT.

This chain uses TRBV12-3 or TRBV12-4 with TRBJ1-2, with D hard to call. Trimming shortened V by 3 bases and J by 4 bases, and 15 bases separated the two germline ends. The CDR3 runs to 15 residues. CDR3 region: CASSFFGSGLYGYTF. DNA of the CDR3: TGTGCCAGCAGTTTTTTTGGGTCAGGACTCTATGGCTACACCTTC.

The V gene is TRBV19, the J gene TRBJ2-1, with 14 bases fitting TRBD2. V was pared by 7 bases and J by 5 bases, with 13 bases of the junction left unmatched. This CDR3 is built from 18 residues. The germline V gene has CDR1 LNHDA and CDR2 SQIVND (reference sequence). Written as DNA, the CDR3 is TGTGCCAGTACGGGACTAGCGGGAGCCATCGGGGCCGACAATGAGCAGTTCTTC. It specifies CASTGLAGAIGADNEQFF.

This clonotype has more than one count but fewer than ten. The J gene is TRBJ2-2, the V gene TRBV5-1; D is perhaps TRBD1 (5 bases). The CDR3 loop spans 16 amino acids. Trimming left V 4 bases short and J 3 bases short, with 16 bases between. The germline V gene has CDR1 SGHRS and CDR2 YFSETQ. In DNA, the CDR3 is TGCGCCAGCAGCCCTAAGGTGGGGCAGCACACCGGGGAGCTGTTTTTT. It specifies CASSPKVGQHTGELFF. Full variable domain (outside the CDR3, taken from reference TRBV5-1 and TRBJ2-2): KAGVTQTPRYLIKTRGQQVTLSCSPISGHRSVSWYQQTPGQGLQFLFEYFSETQRNKGNFPGRFSGRQFSNSRSEMNVSTLELGDSALYLCASSPKVGQHTGELFFGEGSRLTVL.

The rearrangement links TRBV7-2 to TRBJ1-6; D unclear. V shed 3 bases and J shed 8 bases, with 14 bases lying between them. The CDR3 contains 15 residues. From germline, CDR1 is SGHTA and CDR2 FQGNSA. The CDR3 sequence: CASSFQSLPDSPLHF. The DNA for the CDR3 is TGTGCCAGCAGCTTTCAGTCCCTACCGGATTCACCCCTCCACTTT.

The J gene is TRBJ1-3, the V gene TRBV10-3; 8 nucleotides agree with TRBD1. The junction had 10 bases not matched to a gene; V was cut back by 6 bases and J by 3 bases. Germline CDR1 ENHRY, CDR2 SYGVKD. CDR3 size: 16 residues. CDR3 protein: CAIRDQRTGLGNTIYF. CDR3 sequence (DNA): TGTGCCATCAGAGACCAGCGGACAGGGCTTGGAAACACCATATATTTT.

The CDR3 coding sequence is TGCGCCAGCAGCTTGGACTCCCGCGGGGGTGAGCAGTTCTTC. This gives the protein CASSLDSRGGEQFF. The chain is built from TRBV5-1 and TRBJ2-1, with TRBD2 identical over 7 bases. Germline V lookup: CDR1 SGHRS, CDR2 YFSETQ. V lost 0 bases and J lost 9; bases outside the gene matches: 6. The CDR3 has 14 amino acids.

This sequence joins TRBV30 and TRBJ2-3; TRBD2 agrees at 14 bases. The germline gives CDR1 GTSNPN, CDR2 SVGIG (reference sequence). The CDR3 extends over 13 amino acids. V dropped 7 bases and J dropped 5; count of bases not matched to a gene: 2. The CDR3 loop is CALGLAGVDTQYF. The CDR3 coding sequence is TGTGCCTTGGGACTAGCGGGAGTAGATACGCAGTATTTT.

This clonotype was counted only a few times. The chain uses TRBV7-6 and TRBJ1-4; D unclear. In germline, CDR1 is SGHVS, CDR2 FNYEAQ. The CDR3 is made up of 14 amino acids. V lost 5 bases and J 10 bases, leaving 17 bases between the germline ends. CDR3 residues: CASSLLHPWGKLFF. DNA of the CDR3: TGTGCCAGCAGCCTACTGCACCCATGGGGAAAACTGTTTTTT.

The chain employs TRBV9 and TRBJ1-5; D not resolved. CDR1 and CDR2 from the germline V gene are SGDLS and YYNGEE. This CDR3 region has 13 residues. V lost 4 bases and J 10 bases, leaving 15 bases between the germline ends. The DNA of the CDR3 is TGTGCCAGCAGCACAACCTCGGGCCAACCCCAGCATTTT. It codes for CASSTTSGQPQHF.

The chain recombines TRBV7-9 with TRBJ1-1; TRBD1 might be the D (5 bases). Germline V gives CDR1 SEHNR, CDR2 FQNEAQ (reference sequence). V lost 4 bases and J 1 base, leaving 10 bases between the germline ends. The CDR3 consists of 14 residues. The DNA of the CDR3 is TGTGCCAGCAGCTCCCCAGGGAGGAACACTGAAGCTTTCTTT. This sequence encodes CASSSPGRNTEAFF.

In this sample, this clonotype turned up a few times. The genes are TRBV12-3 or TRBV12-4 and TRBJ2-5, with unresolved D. This CDR3 spans 12 amino acids. Trimming removed 5 bases from V and 5 bases from J, with 9 bases in between. CDR3 bases: TGTGCCAGCAGTGGTTCGGCGGAGACCCAGTACTTC. Translated: CASSGSAETQYF.

The sample holds many counts of this clonotype. The rearrangement joins TRBV12-3 or TRBV12-4 to TRBJ1-4; D is ambiguous. Trimming removed 5 bases at V and 4 bases at J, with 11 bases between. CDR3 length equals 14 residues. Here the CDR3 reads CASSETGFNEKLFF. CDR3 sequence (DNA): TGTGCCAGCAGTGAAACGGGGTTTAATGAAAAACTGTTTTTT.

This clonotype appeared a few times. DNA for the CDR3: TGCGCCAGCAGCGGCTACCGGGGCACAGATACGCAGTATTTT. Amino acid sequence: CASSGYRGTDTQYF. This chain uses TRBV5-1 with TRBJ2-3; D is uncertain. This CDR3 is 14 amino acids long. V dropped 4 bases and J dropped 1 base, with 10 bases sitting between them. Germline V gene lookup returns CDR1 SGHRS and CDR2 YFSETQ.

This clonotype was detected a few times. CDR3 nucleotide sequence: TGCAGCGTTGTGACTAGAGTAGAGACCCAGTACTTC. Translation: CSVVTRVETQYF. This chain connects TRBV29-1 to TRBJ2-5, with D maybe TRBD2 (6 bases). There are 12 residues in the CDR3. The germline V and J ends were trimmed by 4 bases and 4 bases, with 10 bases remaining between them. The germline gives CDR1 SQVTM, CDR2 ANQGSEA.

V and J are TRBV5-6 and TRBJ2-2; TRBD1 matches at 10 bases. Germline trimming cut 2 bases from V and 5 bases from J; bases unmatched to any gene: 6. The CDR3 is 16 amino acids. Germline CDR1 SGHDT, CDR2 YYEEEE. CDR3 sequence: CASSFIDRGRTGELFF. The DNA for the CDR3 is TGTGCCAGCAGCTTCATCGACAGGGGGCGGACCGGGGAGCTGTTTTTT.

The CDR3 protein is CATSDLGDSNTGELFF. The CDR3 nucleotides are TGTGCCACCAGTGATTTAGGGGACTCGAACACCGGGGAGCTGTTTTTT. V usage is TRBV24-1 and J usage is TRBJ2-2, with a weak D call TRBD2 (6 bases). CDR3 length: 16 amino acids. Germline lookup yields CDR1 KGHDR and CDR2 SFDVKD. Trimming stripped 1 base from V and 0 bases from J, with 8 bases between.

This clonotype was found a few times. The rearrangement joins TRBV2 to TRBJ2-3; maybe TRBD1 (6 bases). The CDR3 length is 12 residues. CDR1 and CDR2 from the germline V gene are SNHLY and FYNNEI. V lost 10 bases and J lost 2, with 10 bases in between. This chain's CDR3 is CANRVSTDTQYF. CDR3 nucleotides: TGTGCCAACAGGGTATCCACAGATACGCAGTATTTT.